A selection of T cell receptor beta chains follows, all from one sample in a study of cytomegalovirus exposure and HLA in healthy donors. The data were produced by immunoSEQ multiplex PCR, yet TCRdb's version contains in-frame clones alone and is incomplete. Seen here are about 150,000 clones, about 74% observed once, and the top ten hold about 4%. The sequenced sample consisted of PBMCs. The receptors here all came from a woman aged 40 to 50 in good health and CMV-seronegative. CDR3s include the opening cysteine and the closing phenylalanine or tryptophan.

TRBJ2-3 TRBV27 CASSLGLAGGDTQYF
TRBJ2-1 TRBV7-8 CASSWTSSYNEQFF
TRBJ2-7 TRBV5-1 CASSSLQGNEQYF
TRBJ2-7 TRBV28 CASSLVGAGPGASYEQYF
TRBJ1-3 TRBV11-2 CASSPLGISGNTIYF
TRBJ1-2 TRBV28 CASSTPQGAGGYTF
TRBJ2-5 TRBV11-3 CASSSPIDSQETQYF
TRBJ2-7 TRBV6-1 CASSEQGPEQYF
TRBJ1-2 TRBV7-9 CASSLSRGYTF
TRBJ2-1 TRBV5-1 CASSLASVPGTSNEQFF
TRBJ1-1 TRBV5-1 CASSLAGGQGTEAFF
TRBJ1-2 TRBV5-8 CASSLWDTPYGYTF
TRBJ2-2 TRBV11-2 CASRTSGNTGELFF
TRBJ1-1 TRBV2 CALSSAGGGTEAFF
TRBJ2-7 TRBV5-5 CASSLEGGGPSYEQYF
TRBJ2-7 TRBV4-2 CASSQDRNRGIYEQYF
TRBJ1-4 TRBV11-3 CASSPGTATNEKLFF
TRBJ1-6 TRBV7-9 CASSPPGGQNSPLHF
TRBJ2-2 TRBV7-8 CASRYRAGELFF
TRBJ2-2 TRBV10-3 CAIKRGRESGELFF
TRBJ2-2 TRBV10-2 CASSQREGGGELFF
TRBJ2-3 TRBV7-8 CASSFLPGQLTDTQYF
TRBJ2-3 TRBV7-9 CAIQVPGVSTDTQYF
TRBJ2-7 TRBV5-1 CASSSPGLAGTYEQYF